This TCR beta chain is from a study of cytomegalovirus exposure and HLA in healthy donors. Both 60 Vbeta primers and 13 Jbeta primers went into the PCR. Profiling relied on immunoSEQ multiplex PCR, and the TCRdb table lists in-frame clones only, not all of them. The table has more than 95,000 clones, 75% to 85% seen once; the top ten hold about 1.9%. V lost 7 bases to trimming and J lost 1 base, with 12 bases between them. The CDR3 covers 15 residues. Germline values: CDR1 SGHRS, CDR2 YFSETQ. This TCR was sampled from a man aged 25 to 40 in good health and CMV-seronegative. The rearrangement uses TRBV5-1 and TRBJ2-6, with unresolved D. Material for sequencing was PBMCs. The CDR3 region has the DNA TGCGCCAGCCTACCACTACCATCTGGGGCCAACGTCCTGACTTTC. Residues: CASLPLPSGANVLTF.